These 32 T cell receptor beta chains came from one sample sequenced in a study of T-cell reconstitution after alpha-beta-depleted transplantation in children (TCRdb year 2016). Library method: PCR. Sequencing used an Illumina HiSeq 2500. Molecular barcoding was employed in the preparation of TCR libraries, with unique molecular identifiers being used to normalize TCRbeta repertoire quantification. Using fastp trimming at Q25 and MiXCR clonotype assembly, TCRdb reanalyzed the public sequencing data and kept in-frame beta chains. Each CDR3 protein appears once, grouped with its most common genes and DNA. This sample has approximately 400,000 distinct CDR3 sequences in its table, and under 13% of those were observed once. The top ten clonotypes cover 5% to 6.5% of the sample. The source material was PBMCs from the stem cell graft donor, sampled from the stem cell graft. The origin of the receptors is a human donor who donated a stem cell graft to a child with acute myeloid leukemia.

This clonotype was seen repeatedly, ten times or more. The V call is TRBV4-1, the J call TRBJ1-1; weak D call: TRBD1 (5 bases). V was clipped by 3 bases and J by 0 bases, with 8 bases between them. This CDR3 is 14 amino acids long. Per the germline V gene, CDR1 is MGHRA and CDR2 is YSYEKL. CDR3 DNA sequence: TGCGCCAGCAGCCATGGACAAATGAACACTGAAGCTTTCTTT. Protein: CASSHGQMNTEAFF.

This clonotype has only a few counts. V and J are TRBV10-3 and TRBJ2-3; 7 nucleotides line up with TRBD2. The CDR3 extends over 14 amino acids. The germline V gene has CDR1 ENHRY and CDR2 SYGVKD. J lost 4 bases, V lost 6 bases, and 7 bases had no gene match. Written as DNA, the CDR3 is TGTGCCATCAGGACTAGCCAGGGCGCAGATACGCAGTATTTT. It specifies CAIRTSQGADTQYF.

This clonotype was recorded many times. CDR3 protein: CASSLYRNTEAFF. CDR3 in DNA: TGTGCCAGCAGCTTATATAGGAACACTGAAGCTTTCTTT. V gene TRBV7-3 combines with J gene TRBJ1-1; D is unresolved. The CDR3 spans 13 residues. Germline-derived CDR1 and CDR2 are SGHTA and FQGTGA. Trimming shortened V by 2 bases and J by 1 base, and 5 bases separated the two germline ends.

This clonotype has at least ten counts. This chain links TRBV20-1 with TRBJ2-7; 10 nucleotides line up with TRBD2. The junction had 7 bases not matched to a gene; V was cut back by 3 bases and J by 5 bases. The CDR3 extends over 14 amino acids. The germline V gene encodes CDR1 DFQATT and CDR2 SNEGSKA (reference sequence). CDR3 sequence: CSASASGRGHEQYF. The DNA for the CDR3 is TGCAGTGCTAGTGCTAGCGGGAGAGGCCACGAGCAGTACTTC.

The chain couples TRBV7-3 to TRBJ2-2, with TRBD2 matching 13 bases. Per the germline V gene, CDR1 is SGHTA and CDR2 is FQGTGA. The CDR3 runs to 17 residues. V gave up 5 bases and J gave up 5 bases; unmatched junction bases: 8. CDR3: CASSLVTSGRGTGELFF. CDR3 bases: TGTGCCAGCAGCCTCGTCACTAGCGGGAGGGGGACCGGGGAGCTGTTTTTT. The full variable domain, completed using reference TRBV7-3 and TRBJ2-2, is GAGVSQTPSNKVTEKGKYVELRCDPISGHTALYWYRQSLGQGPEFLIYFQGTGAADDSGLPNDRFFAVRPEGSVSTLKIQRTERGDSAVYLCASSLVTSGRGTGELFFGEGSRLTVL.

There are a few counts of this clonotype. The CDR3 sequence is CASSYRELDEQFF. CDR3 bases: TGTGCCAGCAGTTACCGAGAGTTGGATGAGCAGTTCTTC. The chain recombines TRBV6-5 with TRBJ2-1, with D hard to call. The germline V and J ends were trimmed by 2 bases and 8 bases, with 10 bases remaining between them. The CDR3 extends over 13 amino acids. Germline V lookup: CDR1 MNHEY, CDR2 SVGAGI.

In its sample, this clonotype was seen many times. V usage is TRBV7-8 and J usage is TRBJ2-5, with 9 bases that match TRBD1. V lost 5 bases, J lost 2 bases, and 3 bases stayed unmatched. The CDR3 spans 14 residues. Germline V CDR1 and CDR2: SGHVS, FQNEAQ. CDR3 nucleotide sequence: TGTGCCAGCAGCGCGGGGACAGGGCAAGAGACCCAGTACTTC. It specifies CASSAGTGQETQYF.

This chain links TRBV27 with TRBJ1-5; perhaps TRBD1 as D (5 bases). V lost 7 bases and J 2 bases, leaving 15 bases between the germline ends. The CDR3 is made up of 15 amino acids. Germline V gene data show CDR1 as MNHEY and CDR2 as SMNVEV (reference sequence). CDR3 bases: TGTGCCAGCATTTTTGGGCAGGGCGGCAATCAGCCCCAGCATTTT. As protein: CASIFGQGGNQPQHF.

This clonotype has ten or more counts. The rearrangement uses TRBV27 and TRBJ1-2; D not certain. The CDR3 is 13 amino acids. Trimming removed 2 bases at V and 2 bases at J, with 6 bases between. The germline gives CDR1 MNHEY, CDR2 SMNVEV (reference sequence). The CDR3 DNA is TGTGCCAGCAGTTTAGGGTTCAACTATGGCTACACCTTC. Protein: CASSLGFNYGYTF.

CDR3 sequence (DNA): TGCAGTGCTAGAGTCACTAGCGGGAACCACGAGCAGTACTTC. This encodes CSARVTSGNHEQYF. V and J are TRBV20-1 and TRBJ2-7, with TRBD2 matching over 10 bases. V lost 1 base and J lost 5; bases outside the gene matches: 5. CDR3 length equals 14 residues. Germline CDR1 is DFQATT and CDR2 is SNEGSKA (reference sequence).

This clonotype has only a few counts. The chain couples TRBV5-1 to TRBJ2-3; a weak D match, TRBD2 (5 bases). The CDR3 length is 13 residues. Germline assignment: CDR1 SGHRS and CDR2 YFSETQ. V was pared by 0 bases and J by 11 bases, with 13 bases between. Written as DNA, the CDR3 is TGCGCCAGCAGCTTGGCGCCCGACGGAGGGCAGTATTTT. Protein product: CASSLAPDGGQYF.

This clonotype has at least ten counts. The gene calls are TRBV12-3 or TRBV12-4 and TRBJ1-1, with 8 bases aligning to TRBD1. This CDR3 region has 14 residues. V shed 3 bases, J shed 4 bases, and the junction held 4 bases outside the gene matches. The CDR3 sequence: CASSFQQGGTEAFF. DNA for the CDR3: TGTGCCAGCAGTTTTCAACAGGGGGGCACTGAAGCTTTCTTT.

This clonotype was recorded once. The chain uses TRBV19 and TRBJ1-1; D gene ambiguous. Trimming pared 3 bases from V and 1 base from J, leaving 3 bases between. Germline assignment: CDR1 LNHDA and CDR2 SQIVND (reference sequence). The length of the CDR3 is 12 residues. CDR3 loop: CASSIQNTEAFF. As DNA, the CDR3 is TGTGCCAGTAGTATCCAGAACACTGAAGCTTTCTTT. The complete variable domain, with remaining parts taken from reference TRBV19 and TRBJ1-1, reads DGGITQSPKYLFRKEGQNVTLSCEQNLNHDAMYWYRQDPGQGLRLIYYSQIVNDFQKGDIAEGYSVSREKKESFPLTVTSAQKNPTAFYLCASSIQNTEAFFGQGTRLTVV.

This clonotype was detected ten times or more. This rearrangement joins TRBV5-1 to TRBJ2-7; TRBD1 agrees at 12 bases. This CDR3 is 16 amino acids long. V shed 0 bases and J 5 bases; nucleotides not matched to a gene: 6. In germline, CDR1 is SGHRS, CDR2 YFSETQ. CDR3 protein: CASSLGGTGGLDEQYV. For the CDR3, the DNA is TGCGCCAGCAGCTTGGGGGGGACAGGGGGCTTGGACGAGCAGTACGTC.

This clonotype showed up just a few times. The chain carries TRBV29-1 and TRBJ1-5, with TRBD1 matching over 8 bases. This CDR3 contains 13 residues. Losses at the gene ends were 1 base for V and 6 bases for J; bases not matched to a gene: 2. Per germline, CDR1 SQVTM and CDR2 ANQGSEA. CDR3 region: CSVEAGGGQPQHF. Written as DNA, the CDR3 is TGCAGCGTTGAAGCAGGGGGCGGTCAGCCCCAGCATTTT. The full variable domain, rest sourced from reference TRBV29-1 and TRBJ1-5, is SAVISQKPSRDICQRGTSLTIQCQVDSQVTMMFWYRQQPGQSLTLIATANQGSEATYESGFVIDKFPISRPNLTFSTLTVSNMSPEDSSIYLCSVEAGGGQPQHFGDGTRLSIL.

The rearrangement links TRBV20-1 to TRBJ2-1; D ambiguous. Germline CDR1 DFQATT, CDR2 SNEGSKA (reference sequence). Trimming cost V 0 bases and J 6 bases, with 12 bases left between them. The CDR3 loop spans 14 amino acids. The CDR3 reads CSARDSGKVNEQFF. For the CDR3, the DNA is TGCAGTGCTAGAGATTCTGGGAAGGTCAATGAGCAGTTCTTC.

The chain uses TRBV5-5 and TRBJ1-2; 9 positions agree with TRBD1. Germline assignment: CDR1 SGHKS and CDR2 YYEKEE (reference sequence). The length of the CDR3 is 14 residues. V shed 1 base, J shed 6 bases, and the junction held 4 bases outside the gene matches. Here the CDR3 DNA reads TGTGCCAGCAGCTTGCTACAGGGGGCGAATGGCTACACCTTC. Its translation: CASSLLQGANGYTF. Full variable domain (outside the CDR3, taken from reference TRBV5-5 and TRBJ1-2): DAGVTQSPTHLIKTRGQQVTLRCSPISGHKSVSWYQQVLGQGPQFIFQYYEKEERGRGNFPDRFSARQFPNYSSELNVNALLLGDSALYLCASSLLQGANGYTFGSGTRLTVV.

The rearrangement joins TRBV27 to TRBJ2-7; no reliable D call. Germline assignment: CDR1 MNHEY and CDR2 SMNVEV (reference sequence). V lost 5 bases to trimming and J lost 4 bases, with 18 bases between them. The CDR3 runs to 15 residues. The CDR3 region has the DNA TGTGCCAGCAGTAAATACCTGACATTACCGTACGAGCAGTACTTC. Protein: CASSKYLTLPYEQYF.

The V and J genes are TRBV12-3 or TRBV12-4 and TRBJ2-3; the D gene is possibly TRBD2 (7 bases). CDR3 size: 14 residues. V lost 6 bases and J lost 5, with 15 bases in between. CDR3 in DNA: TGTGCCAGCAGGGGGGGGCCGGGTCAAGATACGCAGTATTTT. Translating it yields CASRGGPGQDTQYF.

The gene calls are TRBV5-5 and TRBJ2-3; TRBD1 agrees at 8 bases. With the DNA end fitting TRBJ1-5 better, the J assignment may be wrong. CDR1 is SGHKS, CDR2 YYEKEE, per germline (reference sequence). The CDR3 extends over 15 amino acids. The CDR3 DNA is TGTGCCAGCAGCTTGGGGGGACAGGCCACAGATACGCAGCATTTT. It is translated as CASSLGGQATDTQHF.

The CDR3 loop reads CASSLVPDPNQPQHF. In nucleotides, the CDR3 is TGCGCCAGCAGCTTGGTACCGGACCCCAATCAGCCCCAGCATTTT. The gene calls are TRBV5-1 and TRBJ1-5, with no clear D. Germline CDR1 reads SGHRS; CDR2 reads YFSETQ. Trimming shortened V by 0 bases and J by 3 bases, and 10 bases separated the two germline ends. This CDR3 is built from 15 residues.

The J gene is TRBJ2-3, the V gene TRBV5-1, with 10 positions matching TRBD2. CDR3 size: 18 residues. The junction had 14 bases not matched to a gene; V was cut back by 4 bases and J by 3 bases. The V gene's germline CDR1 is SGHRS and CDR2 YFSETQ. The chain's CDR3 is CASSPAGAGGPSTDTQYF. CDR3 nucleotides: TGCGCCAGCAGCCCCGCGGGAGCGGGGGGGCCGTCGACAGATACGCAGTATTTT.

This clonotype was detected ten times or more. The CDR3 reads CSVEDRGTGGIQETQYF. CDR3 nucleotide sequence: TGCAGCGTTGAGGACCGGGGGACAGGGGGAATACAAGAGACCCAGTACTTC. The genes are TRBV29-1 and TRBJ2-5; 11 nucleotides line up with TRBD1. The CDR3 is 17 residues long. The junction had 11 bases not matched to a gene; V was cut back by 3 bases and J by 2 bases. The germline V gene has CDR1 SQVTM and CDR2 ANQGSEA.

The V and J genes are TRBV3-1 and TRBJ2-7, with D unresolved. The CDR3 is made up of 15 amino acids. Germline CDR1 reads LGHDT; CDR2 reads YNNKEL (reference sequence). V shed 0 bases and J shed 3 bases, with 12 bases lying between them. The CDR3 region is CASSQDLLHYYEQYV. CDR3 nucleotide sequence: TGTGCCAGCAGCCAAGATCTACTACACTACTACGAGCAGTACGTC.

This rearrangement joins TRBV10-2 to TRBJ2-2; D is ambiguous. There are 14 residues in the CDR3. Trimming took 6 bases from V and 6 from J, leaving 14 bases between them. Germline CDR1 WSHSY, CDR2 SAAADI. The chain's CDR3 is CASSEGLGSGELFF. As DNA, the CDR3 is TGCGCCAGCAGCGAAGGGCTAGGGTCCGGGGAGCTGTTTTTT.

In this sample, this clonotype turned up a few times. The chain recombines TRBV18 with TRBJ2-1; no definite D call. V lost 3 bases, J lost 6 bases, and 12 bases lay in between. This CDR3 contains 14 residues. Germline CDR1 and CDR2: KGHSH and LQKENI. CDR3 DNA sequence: TGTGCCAGCTCACCGGGAATAGCCCGCAATGAGCAGTTCTTC. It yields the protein CASSPGIARNEQFF.

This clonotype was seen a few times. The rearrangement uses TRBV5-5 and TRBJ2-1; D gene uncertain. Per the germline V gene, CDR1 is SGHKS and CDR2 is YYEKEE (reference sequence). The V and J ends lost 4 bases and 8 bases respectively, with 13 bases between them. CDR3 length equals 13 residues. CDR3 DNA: TGTGCCAGCAGCCAACTTACCTGGGATGAGCAGTTCTTC. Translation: CASSQLTWDEQFF.

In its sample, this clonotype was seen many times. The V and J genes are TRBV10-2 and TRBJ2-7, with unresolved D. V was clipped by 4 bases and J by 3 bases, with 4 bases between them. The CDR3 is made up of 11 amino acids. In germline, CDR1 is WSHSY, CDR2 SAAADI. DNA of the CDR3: TGCGCCAGCAGTGTAGGCTACGAGCAGTACGTC. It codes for CASSVGYEQYV.

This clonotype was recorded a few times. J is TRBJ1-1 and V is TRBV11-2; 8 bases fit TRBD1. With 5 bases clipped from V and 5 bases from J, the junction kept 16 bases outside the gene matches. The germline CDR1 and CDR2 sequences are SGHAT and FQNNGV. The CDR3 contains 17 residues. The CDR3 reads CASSPMGSRGLVTEAFF. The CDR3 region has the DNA TGTGCCAGCAGCCCAATGGGTTCCAGGGGGCTGGTGACTGAAGCTTTCTTT.

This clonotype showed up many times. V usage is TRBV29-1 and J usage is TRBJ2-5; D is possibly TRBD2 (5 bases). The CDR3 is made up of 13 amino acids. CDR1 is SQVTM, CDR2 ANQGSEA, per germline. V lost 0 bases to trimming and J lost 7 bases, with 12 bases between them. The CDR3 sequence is CSVEDQAAGTQYF. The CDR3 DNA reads TGCAGCGTTGAAGATCAGGCCGCGGGGACCCAGTACTTC.

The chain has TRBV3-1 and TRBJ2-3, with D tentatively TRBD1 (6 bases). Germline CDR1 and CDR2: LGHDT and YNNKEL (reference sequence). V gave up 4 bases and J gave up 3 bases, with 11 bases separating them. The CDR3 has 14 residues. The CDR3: CASSRGTITDTQYF. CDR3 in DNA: TGTGCCAGCAGCCGTGGGACAATAACAGATACGCAGTATTTT.

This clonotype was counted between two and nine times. The CDR3 DNA sequence: TGTGCCAGCAGCTTAAGTTACAGGGAGTACAATGAGCAGTTCTTC. This gives the protein CASSLSYREYNEQFF. The V call is TRBV7-2, the J call TRBJ2-1, with D maybe TRBD1 (6 bases). Trimming stripped 2 bases from V and 4 bases from J, with 12 bases between. Germline values: CDR1 SGHTA, CDR2 FQGNSA. The CDR3 runs to 15 residues.